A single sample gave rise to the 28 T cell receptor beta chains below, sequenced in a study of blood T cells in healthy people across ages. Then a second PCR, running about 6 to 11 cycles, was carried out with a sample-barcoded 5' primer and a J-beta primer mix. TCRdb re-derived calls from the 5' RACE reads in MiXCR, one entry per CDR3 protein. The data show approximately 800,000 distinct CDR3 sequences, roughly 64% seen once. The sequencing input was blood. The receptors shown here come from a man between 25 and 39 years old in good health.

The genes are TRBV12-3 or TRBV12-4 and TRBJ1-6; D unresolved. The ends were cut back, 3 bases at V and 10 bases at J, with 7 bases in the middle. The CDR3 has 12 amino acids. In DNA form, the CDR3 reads TGTGCCAGCAGTTTCAGTTACTCACCCCTCCACTTT. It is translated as CASSFSYSPLHF.

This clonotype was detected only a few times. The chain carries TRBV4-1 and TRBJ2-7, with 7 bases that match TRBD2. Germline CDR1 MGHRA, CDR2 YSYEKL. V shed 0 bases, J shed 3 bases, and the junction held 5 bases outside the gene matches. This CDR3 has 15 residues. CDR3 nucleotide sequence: TGCGCCAGCAGCCAAGATAGCGCGGGAGTCTACGAGCAGTACTTC. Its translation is CASSQDSAGVYEQYF.

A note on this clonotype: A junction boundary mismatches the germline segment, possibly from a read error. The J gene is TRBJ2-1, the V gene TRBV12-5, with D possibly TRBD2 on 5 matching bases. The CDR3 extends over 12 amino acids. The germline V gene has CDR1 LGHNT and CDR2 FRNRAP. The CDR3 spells CTSAPGVNEQFF. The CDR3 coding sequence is TGTACTAGTGCTCCCGGGGTCAATGAGCAGTTCTTC.

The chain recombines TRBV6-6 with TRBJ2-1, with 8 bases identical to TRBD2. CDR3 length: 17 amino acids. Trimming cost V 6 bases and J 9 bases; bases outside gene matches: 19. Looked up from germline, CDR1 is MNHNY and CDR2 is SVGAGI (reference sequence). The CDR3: CASSKRGAGTSLGEQFF. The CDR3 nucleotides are TGTGCCAGCAGCAAAAGGGGCGCCGGGACTAGTCTTGGTGAGCAGTTCTTC.

This chain's CDR3 is CASSLVEGAGSLNEQFF. The DNA of the CDR3 is TGTGCCAGCAGCTTAGTAGAGGGGGCGGGCTCTCTAAATGAGCAGTTCTTC. The chain is built from TRBV11-2 and TRBJ2-1, with 7 bases matching TRBD1. Germline CDR1 SGHAT, CDR2 FQNNGV. The junction had 13 bases not matched to a gene; V was cut back by 1 base and J by 7 bases. The CDR3 runs 17 residues.

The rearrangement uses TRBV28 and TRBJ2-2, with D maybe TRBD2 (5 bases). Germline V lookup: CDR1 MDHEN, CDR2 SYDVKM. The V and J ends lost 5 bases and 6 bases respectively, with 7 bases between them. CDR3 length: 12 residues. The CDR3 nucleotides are TGTGCCAGCAGTGGGAGTCCCGGGGAGCTGTTTTTT. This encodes CASSGSPGELFF.

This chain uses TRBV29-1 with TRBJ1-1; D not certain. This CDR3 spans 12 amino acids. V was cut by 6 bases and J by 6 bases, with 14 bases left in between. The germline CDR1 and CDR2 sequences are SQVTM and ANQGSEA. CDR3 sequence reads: CSVYQITSEAFF. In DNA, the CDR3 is TGCAGCGTCTATCAGATAACCTCTGAAGCTTTCTTT.

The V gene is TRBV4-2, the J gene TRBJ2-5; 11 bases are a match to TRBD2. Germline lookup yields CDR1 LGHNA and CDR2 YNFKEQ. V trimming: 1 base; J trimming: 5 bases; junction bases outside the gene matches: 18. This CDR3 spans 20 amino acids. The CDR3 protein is CASSQVTGSGTSGYRETQYF. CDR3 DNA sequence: TGTGCCAGCAGCCAAGTAACGGGCTCCGGGACTAGCGGATATCGGGAGACCCAGTACTTC.

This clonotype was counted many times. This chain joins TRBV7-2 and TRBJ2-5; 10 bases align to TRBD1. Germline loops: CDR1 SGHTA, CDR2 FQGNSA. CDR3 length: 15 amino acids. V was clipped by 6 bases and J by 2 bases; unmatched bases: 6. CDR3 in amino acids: CASRNDRGRQETQYF. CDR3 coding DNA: TGTGCCAGCAGGAATGACAGGGGGCGGCAAGAGACCCAGTACTTC.

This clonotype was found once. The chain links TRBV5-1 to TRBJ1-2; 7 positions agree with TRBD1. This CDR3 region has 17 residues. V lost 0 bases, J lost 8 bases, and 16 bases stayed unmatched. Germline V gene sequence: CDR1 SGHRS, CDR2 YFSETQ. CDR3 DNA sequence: TGCGCCAGCAGCTTGGAGGCGTCCGGACAGGACCCAGGAGGCTACACCTTC. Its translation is CASSLEASGQDPGGYTF.

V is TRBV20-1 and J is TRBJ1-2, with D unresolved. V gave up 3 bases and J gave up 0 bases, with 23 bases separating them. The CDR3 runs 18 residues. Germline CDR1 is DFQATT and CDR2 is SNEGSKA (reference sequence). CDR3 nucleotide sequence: TGCAGTGCTAGGATATCGTATGATCACCCGTCGGCTAACTATGGCTACACCTTC. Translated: CSARISYDHPSANYGYTF.

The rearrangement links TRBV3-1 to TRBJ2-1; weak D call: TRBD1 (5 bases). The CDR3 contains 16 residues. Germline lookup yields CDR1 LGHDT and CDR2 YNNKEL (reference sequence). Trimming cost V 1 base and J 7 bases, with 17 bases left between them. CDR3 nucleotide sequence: TGTGCCAGCAGCCAAGTCAGGGCCTCCGGCAGGAATGAGCAGTTCTTC. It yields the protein CASSQVRASGRNEQFF.

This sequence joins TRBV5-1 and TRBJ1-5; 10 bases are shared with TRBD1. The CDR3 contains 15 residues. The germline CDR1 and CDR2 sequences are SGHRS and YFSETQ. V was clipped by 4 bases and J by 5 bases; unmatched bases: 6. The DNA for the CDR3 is TGCGCCAGCAGCCCGGACAGGGGGACCGATCAGCCCCAGCATTTT. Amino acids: CASSPDRGTDQPQHF.

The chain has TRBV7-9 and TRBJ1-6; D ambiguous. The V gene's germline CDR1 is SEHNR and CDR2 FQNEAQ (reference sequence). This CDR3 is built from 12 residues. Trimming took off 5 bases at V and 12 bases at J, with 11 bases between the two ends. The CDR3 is CASSTQEKPLHF. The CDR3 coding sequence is TGTGCCAGCAGCACCCAAGAGAAACCCCTCCACTTT.

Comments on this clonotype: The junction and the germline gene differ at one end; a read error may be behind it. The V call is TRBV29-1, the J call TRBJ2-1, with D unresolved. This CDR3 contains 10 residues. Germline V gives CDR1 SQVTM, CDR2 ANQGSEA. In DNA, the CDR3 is TGCAACGTTGAAAATGAGGAGCAGTTCTTC. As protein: CNVENEEQFF.

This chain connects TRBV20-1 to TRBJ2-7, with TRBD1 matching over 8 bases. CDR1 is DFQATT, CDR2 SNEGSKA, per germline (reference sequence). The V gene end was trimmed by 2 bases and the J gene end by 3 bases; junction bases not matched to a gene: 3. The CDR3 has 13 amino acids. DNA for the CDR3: TGCAGTGCTAGACCACAGGGGGGCTACGAGCAGTACTTC. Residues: CSARPQGGYEQYF.

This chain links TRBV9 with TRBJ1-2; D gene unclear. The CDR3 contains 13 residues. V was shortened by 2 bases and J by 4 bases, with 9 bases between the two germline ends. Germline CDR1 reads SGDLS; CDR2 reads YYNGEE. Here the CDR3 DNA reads TGTGCCAGCAGCGTGAACGGCCTCTATGGCTACACCTTC. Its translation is CASSVNGLYGYTF.

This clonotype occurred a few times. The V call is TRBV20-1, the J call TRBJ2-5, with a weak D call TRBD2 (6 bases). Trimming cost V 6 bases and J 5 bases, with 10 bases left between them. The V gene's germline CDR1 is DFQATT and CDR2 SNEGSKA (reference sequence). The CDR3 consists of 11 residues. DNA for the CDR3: TGCAGTGCGTCGGGGGTCGAGACCCAGTACTTC. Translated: CSASGVETQYF.

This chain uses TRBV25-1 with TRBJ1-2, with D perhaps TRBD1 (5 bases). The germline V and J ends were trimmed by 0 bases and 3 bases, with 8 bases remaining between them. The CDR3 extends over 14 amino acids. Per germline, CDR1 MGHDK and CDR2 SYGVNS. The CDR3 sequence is CASSEYGGYYGYTF. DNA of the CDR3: TGTGCCAGCAGTGAATACGGGGGATACTATGGCTACACCTTC.

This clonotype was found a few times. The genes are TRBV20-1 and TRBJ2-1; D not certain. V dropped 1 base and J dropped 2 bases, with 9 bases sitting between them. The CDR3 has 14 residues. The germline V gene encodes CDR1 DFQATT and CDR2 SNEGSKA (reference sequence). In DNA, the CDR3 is TGCAGTGCTAGAGGACTTCTAACCTACAATGAGCAGTTCTTC. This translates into CSARGLLTYNEQFF.

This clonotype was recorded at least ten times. CDR3 amino acids: CASKSGQRGYEQYF. The DNA of the CDR3 is TGTGCCAGCAAATCAGGGCAAAGGGGCTACGAGCAGTACTTC. The J gene is TRBJ2-7, the V gene TRBV27, with a possible D match to TRBD1 (5 bases). The CDR3 has 14 amino acids. Deletions cut 7 bases from V and 3 bases from J, with 16 bases between. Per the germline V gene, CDR1 is MNHEY and CDR2 is SMNVEV (reference sequence).

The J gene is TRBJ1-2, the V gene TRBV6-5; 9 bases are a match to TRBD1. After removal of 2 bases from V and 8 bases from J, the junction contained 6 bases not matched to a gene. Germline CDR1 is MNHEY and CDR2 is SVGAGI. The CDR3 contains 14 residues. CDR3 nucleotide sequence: TGTGCCAGCAGTTACGTGGACAGGGGATACGGCTACACCTTC. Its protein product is CASSYVDRGYGYTF.

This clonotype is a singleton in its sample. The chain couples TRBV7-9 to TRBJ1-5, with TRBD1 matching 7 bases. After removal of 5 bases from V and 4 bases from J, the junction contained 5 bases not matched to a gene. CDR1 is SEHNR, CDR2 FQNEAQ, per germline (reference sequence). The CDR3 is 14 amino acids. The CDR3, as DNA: TGTGCCAGCAGCCCGCAACAGGGGAATCAGCCCCAGCATTTT. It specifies CASSPQQGNQPQHF.

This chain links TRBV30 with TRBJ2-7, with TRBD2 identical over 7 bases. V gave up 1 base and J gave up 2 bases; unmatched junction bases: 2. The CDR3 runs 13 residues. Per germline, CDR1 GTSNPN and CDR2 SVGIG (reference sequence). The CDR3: CAWSGSGAYEQYF. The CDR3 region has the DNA TGTGCCTGGAGTGGCAGCGGGGCCTACGAGCAGTACTTC.

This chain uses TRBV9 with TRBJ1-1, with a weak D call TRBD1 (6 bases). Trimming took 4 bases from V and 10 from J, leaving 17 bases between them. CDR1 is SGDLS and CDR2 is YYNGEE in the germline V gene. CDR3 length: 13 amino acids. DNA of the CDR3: TGTGCCAGCAGCCTTGCCCCGGACAGTGTAGCTTTCTTT. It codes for CASSLAPDSVAFF.

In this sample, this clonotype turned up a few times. The CDR3 is CASSEYKVTETSPEQFF. The CDR3 DNA reads as TGTGCCAGCAGTGAATATAAGGTCACAGAGACTAGCCCTGAGCAGTTCTTC. V and J are TRBV25-1 and TRBJ2-1, with TRBD2 identical over 7 bases. V shed 0 bases and J 9 bases; nucleotides not matched to a gene: 14. Looked up from germline, CDR1 is MGHDK and CDR2 is SYGVNS. There are 17 residues in the CDR3.

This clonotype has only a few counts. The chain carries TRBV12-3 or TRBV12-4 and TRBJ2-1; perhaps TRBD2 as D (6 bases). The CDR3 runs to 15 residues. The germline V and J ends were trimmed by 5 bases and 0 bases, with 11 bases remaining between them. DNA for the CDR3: TGTGCCAGCAGTCGAGACGGGAGCTCCTACAATGAGCAGTTCTTC. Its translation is CASSRDGSSYNEQFF.

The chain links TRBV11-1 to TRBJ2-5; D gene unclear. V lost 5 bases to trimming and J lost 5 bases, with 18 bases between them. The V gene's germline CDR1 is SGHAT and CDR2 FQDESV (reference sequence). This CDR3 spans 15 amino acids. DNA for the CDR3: TGTGCCAGCAGCACCCGACCGTACCCGACGGAGACCCAGTACTTC. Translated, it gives CASSTRPYPTETQYF.